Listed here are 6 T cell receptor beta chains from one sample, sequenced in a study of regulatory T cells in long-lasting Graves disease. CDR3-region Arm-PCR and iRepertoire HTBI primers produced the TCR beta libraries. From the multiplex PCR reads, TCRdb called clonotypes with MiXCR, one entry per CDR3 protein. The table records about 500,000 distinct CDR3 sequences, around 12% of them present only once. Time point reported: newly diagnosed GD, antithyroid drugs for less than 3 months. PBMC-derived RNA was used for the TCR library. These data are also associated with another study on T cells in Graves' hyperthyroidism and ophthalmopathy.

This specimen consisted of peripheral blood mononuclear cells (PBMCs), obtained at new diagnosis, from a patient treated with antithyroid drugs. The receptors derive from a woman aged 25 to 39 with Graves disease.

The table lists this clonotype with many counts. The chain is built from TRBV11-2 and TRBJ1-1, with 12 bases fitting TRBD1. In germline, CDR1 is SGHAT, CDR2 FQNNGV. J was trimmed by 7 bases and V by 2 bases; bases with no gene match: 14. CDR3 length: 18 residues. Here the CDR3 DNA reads TGTGCCAGCAGCTTAATTTTCGGATCGGGACAGGGGGCTTATGAAGCTTTCTTT. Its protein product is CASSLIFGSGQGAYEAFF.

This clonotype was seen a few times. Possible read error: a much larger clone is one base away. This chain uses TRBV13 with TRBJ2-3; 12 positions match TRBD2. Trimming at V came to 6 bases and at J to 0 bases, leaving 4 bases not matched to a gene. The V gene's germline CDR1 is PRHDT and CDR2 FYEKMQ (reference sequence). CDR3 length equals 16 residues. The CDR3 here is CASSEGLAGSTDTQYF. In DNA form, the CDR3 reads TGTGCCAGCAGTGAGGGACTAGCGGGTAGCACAGATACGCAGTATTTT.

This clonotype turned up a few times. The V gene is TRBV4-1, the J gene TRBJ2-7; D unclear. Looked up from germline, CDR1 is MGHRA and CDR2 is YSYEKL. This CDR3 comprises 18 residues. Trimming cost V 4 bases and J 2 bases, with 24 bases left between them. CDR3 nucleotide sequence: TGCGCCAGCAGCCTCGTAGGTGCCGGGCCACTTGGGACCTACGAGCAGTACTTC. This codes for CASSLVGAGPLGTYEQYF.

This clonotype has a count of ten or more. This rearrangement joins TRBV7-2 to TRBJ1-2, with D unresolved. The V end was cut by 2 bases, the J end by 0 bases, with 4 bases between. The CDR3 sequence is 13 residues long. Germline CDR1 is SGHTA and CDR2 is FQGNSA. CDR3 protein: CASSLSANYGYTF. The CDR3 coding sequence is TGTGCCAGCAGCTTATCAGCTAACTATGGCTACACCTTC.

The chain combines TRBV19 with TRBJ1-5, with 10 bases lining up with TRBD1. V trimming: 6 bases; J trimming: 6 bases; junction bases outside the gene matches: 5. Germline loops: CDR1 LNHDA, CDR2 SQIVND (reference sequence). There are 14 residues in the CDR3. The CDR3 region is CASSVTGGFQPQHF. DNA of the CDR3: TGTGCCAGTAGCGTGACAGGGGGCTTTCAGCCCCAGCATTTT.

For the CDR3, the DNA is TGTGCCAGCAGTTTGCTATCGGGACAGGAGAACTATGGCTACACCTTC. It specifies CASSLLSGQENYGYTF. This chain joins TRBV6-9 and TRBJ1-2; 8 bases line up with TRBD1. The V and J ends lost 4 bases and 2 bases, in that order; junction bases with no gene match: 9. CDR1 is MNHGY and CDR2 is SVAAGI in the germline V gene. The CDR3 totals 16 residues.